This TCR beta chain derives from a study of control samples from healthy donors and cancer patients. Germline CDR1 LNHDA, CDR2 SQIVND (reference sequence). The CDR3 sequence is 14 residues long. The V gene end was trimmed by 4 bases and the J gene end by 8 bases; junction bases not matched to a gene: 7. Profiled with immunoSEQ multiplex PCR; TCRdb holds only in-frame clones, not every one. The sample lists fewer than 200,000 clones, approximately 86% occurring once. The source material was blood. The V gene is TRBV19, the J gene TRBJ2-1; 8 nucleotides align to TRBD2. The clonotype comes from a woman younger than 45 in good health. The CDR3 nucleotides read TGTGCCAGTAGTACCGGACTAGCCCTATATGAGCAGTTCTTC. Amino acid sequence: CASSTGLALYEQFF.